The clone carrying this T cell receptor (beta chain) was found a few times. Primed by a sample-barcoded 5' primer and a J-beta primer mix, a second PCR proceeded for about 6 to 12 cycles. TCRdb passed the 5' RACE reads through MiXCR, listing each CDR3 protein once. Of almost 300,000 distinct CDR3 sequences in the sample, around 30% were seen once. A minimum of 5.5 micrograms of total RNA was extracted per sample. The sample is drawn from a study of blood T cells in healthy people across ages. The sequence came from a woman in her 70s in good health. The material sequenced was blood.

In DNA form, the CDR3 reads TGTGCTAGTGGTCCGAGGGTGGGGGGAAACATTCAGTACTTC. Encoded protein: CASGPRVGGNIQYF. The genes are TRBV12-5 and TRBJ2-4, with D perhaps matching TRBD2 (6 bases). This CDR3 region has 14 residues. Germline lookup yields CDR1 LGHNT and CDR2 FRNRAP. The V end was cut by 5 bases, the J end by 6 bases, with 14 bases between.